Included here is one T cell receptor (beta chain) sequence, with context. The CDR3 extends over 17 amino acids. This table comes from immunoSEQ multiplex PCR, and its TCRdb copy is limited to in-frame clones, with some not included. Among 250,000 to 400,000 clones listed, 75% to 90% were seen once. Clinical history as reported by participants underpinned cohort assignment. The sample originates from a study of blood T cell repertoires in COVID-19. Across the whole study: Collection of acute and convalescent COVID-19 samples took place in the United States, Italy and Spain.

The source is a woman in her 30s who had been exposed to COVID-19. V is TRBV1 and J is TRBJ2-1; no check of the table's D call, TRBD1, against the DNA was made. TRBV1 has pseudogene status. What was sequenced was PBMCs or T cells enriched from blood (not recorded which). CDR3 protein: CTSSQDRGNSSYNEQFF. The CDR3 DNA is TGCACCAGCAGCCAAGATAGGGGGAATAGCTCCTACAATGAGCAGTTCTTC.